The 26 T cell receptor beta chains below all came from one sample that was sequenced in a study of T cell repertoires in cytomegalovirus infection. TCRdb reprocessed the reads with MiXCR, giving one entry per CDR3 protein. The data contain about 770,000 distinct CDR3 sequences, approximately 32% of them seen just once; the ten biggest clones take up over 10%. These TCRs are of unknown antigen specificity. The sequencing used cultured CD8+ T cells from PBMCs, collected from culture after CMV antigen stimulation. Receptors originate from a human donor in good health (CMV status not recorded). Some clones in this sample may be carry-over from other donors' samples.

The chain recombines TRBV12-5 with TRBJ1-2; D gene uncertain. Germline V CDR1 and CDR2: LGHNT, FRNRAP. This CDR3 has 13 amino acids. Trimming cost V 5 bases and J 2 bases, with 9 bases left between them. CDR3 sequence: CASGVDRNYGYTF. In nucleotides, the CDR3 is TGTGCTAGTGGTGTAGATCGAAACTATGGCTACACCTTC.

The chain combines TRBV6-2 or TRBV6-3 with TRBJ2-7, with D perhaps matching TRBD2 (5 bases). Germline CDR1 is MNHEY and CDR2 is SVGEGT. The CDR3 is 13 amino acids. Deletions cut 7 bases from V and 3 bases from J, with 13 bases between. As DNA, the CDR3 is TGTGCCAGCACCGCGGACGGGATCTACGAGCAGTACGTC. It encodes CASTADGIYEQYV.

This clonotype has more than one count but fewer than ten. The chain combines TRBV12-3 or TRBV12-4 with TRBJ2-1; 7 bases align to TRBD1. With 7 bases clipped from V and 6 bases from J, the junction kept 6 bases outside the gene matches. The CDR3 consists of 13 residues. CDR3 coding DNA: TGTGCCAGCATCCCAGGGGGTACCAATGAGCAGTTCTTC. As protein: CASIPGGTNEQFF.

The chain employs TRBV20-1 and TRBJ1-4, with 7 bases lining up with TRBD1. Trimming at V came to 5 bases and at J to 0 bases, leaving 3 bases not matched to a gene. CDR3 length: 14 residues. Germline CDR1 DFQATT, CDR2 SNEGSKA (reference sequence). The CDR3 here is CSAGQETTNEKLFF. CDR3 DNA sequence: TGCAGTGCTGGACAGGAGACAACTAATGAAAAACTGTTTTTT.

The rearrangement uses TRBV9 and TRBJ1-2, with D unresolved. CDR3 length: 13 residues. Germline V gene lookup returns CDR1 SGDLS and CDR2 YYNGEE. The ends were cut back, 4 bases at V and 6 bases at J, with 13 bases in the middle. CDR3 amino acids: CASSPTSIHGYTF. As DNA, the CDR3 is TGTGCCAGCAGCCCCACAAGTATTCATGGCTACACCTTC.

This clonotype was picked up a small number of times. V gene TRBV27 combines with J gene TRBJ1-1; possible D gene TRBD1, 5 bases. Germline V gives CDR1 MNHEY, CDR2 SMNVEV (reference sequence). V was clipped by 8 bases and J by 0 bases, with 10 bases between them. This CDR3 is 13 amino acids long. The DNA for the CDR3 is TGTGCCAGCGGATGGGGGGTGAACACTGAAGCTTTCTTT. The encoded protein is CASGWGVNTEAFF.

This clonotype occurred a few times. The V and J genes are TRBV7-6 and TRBJ2-5, with D possibly TRBD2 on 6 matching bases. CDR1 and CDR2 from the germline V gene are SGHVS and FNYEAQ. This CDR3 comprises 15 residues. V was shortened by 2 bases and J by 0 bases, with 10 bases between the two germline ends. The CDR3 DNA is TGTGCCAGCAGCTTATTAGCGGTGTACCAAGAGACCCAGTACTTC. Protein sequence: CASSLLAVYQETQYF. The full variable domain, completed using reference TRBV7-6 and TRBJ2-5, is GAGVSQSPRYKVTKRGQDVALRCDPISGHVSLYWYRQALGQGPEFLTYFNYEAQQDKSGLPNDRFSAERPEGSISTLTIQRTEQRDSAMYRCASSLLAVYQETQYFGPGTRLLVL.

This clonotype occurred many times. V gene TRBV6-5 combines with J gene TRBJ1-5; no definite D call. CDR3 length equals 14 residues. V dropped 5 bases and J dropped 1 base, with 9 bases sitting between them. CDR1 is MNHEY, CDR2 SVGAGI, per germline. For the CDR3, the DNA is TGTGCCAGCAGTCCTCGGTGGAGCAATCAGCCCCAGCATTTT. This translates into CASSPRWSNQPQHF.

There are a few counts of this clonotype. The V call is TRBV6-2 or TRBV6-3, the J call TRBJ2-1; TRBD2 aligns across 12 bases. With 0 bases clipped from V and 8 bases from J, the junction kept 8 bases outside the gene matches. There are 17 residues in the CDR3. In germline, CDR1 is MNHEY, CDR2 SVGEGT. DNA of the CDR3: TGTGCCAGCAGTTACTCGAGACTAGCGGGGGATCACGATGAGCAGTTCTTC. Its translation: CASSYSRLAGDHDEQFF.

This clonotype was seen only a few times. CDR3 in DNA: TGTGCCAGCAGTTCCTTTAACAGGGGTCTCAATGAGCAGTTCTTC. It yields the protein CASSSFNRGLNEQFF. The V call is TRBV6-1, the J call TRBJ2-1, with 7 bases aligning to TRBD1. Trimming removed 5 bases from V and 6 bases from J; junction bases left unmatched: 10. Germline lookup yields CDR1 MNHNS and CDR2 SASEGT. CDR3 length equals 15 residues.

V and J are TRBV7-9 and TRBJ2-7; 9 positions match TRBD1. Germline CDR1 is SEHNR and CDR2 is FQNEAQ (reference sequence). Trimming removed 2 bases from V and 7 bases from J; junction bases left unmatched: 9. The CDR3 contains 15 residues. Here the CDR3 reads CASSLSGQGVVEQYF. CDR3 in DNA: TGTGCCAGCAGCTTATCGGGACAGGGTGTCGTAGAGCAGTACTTC.

The rearrangement links TRBV6-5 to TRBJ2-7; D not resolved. CDR1 and CDR2 from the germline V gene are MNHEY and SVGAGI. The CDR3 length is 19 residues. The V end lost 2 bases, the J end lost 7 bases, and 30 bases lay between the germline ends. This chain's CDR3 is CASSYRGGPPGPGFGEQYV. CDR3 DNA: TGTGCCAGCAGTTACCGTGGTGGACCCCCCGGGCCGGGTTTTGGGGAGCAGTACGTC.

The chain recombines TRBV20-1 with TRBJ1-5; D is uncertain. V lost 0 bases and J lost 1, with 7 bases in between. The CDR3 runs to 14 residues. The germline V gene has CDR1 DFQATT and CDR2 SNEGSKA (reference sequence). CDR3 in amino acids: CSARDPASNQPQHF. The CDR3 DNA reads as TGCAGTGCTAGAGATCCGGCCAGCAATCAGCCCCAGCATTTT.

This clonotype was seen a handful of times. The rearrangement links TRBV7-6 to TRBJ2-1; D uncertain. Per the germline V gene, CDR1 is SGHVS and CDR2 is FNYEAQ. The V and J ends lost 5 bases and 2 bases respectively, with 16 bases between them. The CDR3 length is 16 residues. In DNA, the CDR3 is TGTGCCAGCAGCAGCCTTTGGCCCAGTACCTACAATGAGCAGTTCTTC. Its translation is CASSSLWPSTYNEQFF.

V and J are TRBV10-3 and TRBJ1-5; D may be TRBD1 (5 bases). This CDR3 has 14 residues. V was clipped by 11 bases and J by 0 bases, with 14 bases between them. Germline V gene data show CDR1 as ENHRY and CDR2 as SYGVKD. CDR3 nucleotide sequence: TGTGCCTCGGATACGGGGGATAGCAATCAGCCCCAGCATTTT. It yields the protein CASDTGDSNQPQHF.

This chain links TRBV6-2 or TRBV6-3 with TRBJ2-3; 10 bases line up with TRBD2. The V and J ends lost 0 bases and 0 bases, in that order; junction bases with no gene match: 3. The germline gives CDR1 MNHEY, CDR2 SVGEGT. CDR3 length equals 17 residues. Written as DNA, the CDR3 is TGTGCCAGCAGTTACTCGGGGACTAGCGACAGCACAGATACGCAGTATTTT. Translated: CASSYSGTSDSTDTQYF.

This clonotype was found many times. J is TRBJ2-1 and V is TRBV25-1, with 8 bases that match TRBD2. CDR1 and CDR2 (germline): MGHDK, SYGVNS. The V and J ends lost 0 bases and 9 bases, in that order; junction bases with no gene match: 7. CDR3 length: 15 residues. CDR3 amino acids: CASSEYGGGPSEQFF. CDR3 DNA: TGTGCCAGCAGTGAATACGGCGGGGGGCCGTCTGAGCAGTTCTTC. Full variable domain (outside the CDR3, taken from reference TRBV25-1 and TRBJ2-1): EADIYQTPRYLVIGTGKKITLECSQTMGHDKMYWYQQDPGMELHLIHYSYGVNSTEKGDLSSESTVSRIRTEHFPLTLESARPSHTSQYLCASSEYGGGPSEQFFGPGTRLTVL.

Notes on this clonotype: At one end the junction does not follow the germline gene, possibly because of a read error. The chain uses TRBV4-1 and TRBJ2-2; D possibly corresponds to TRBD2 (5 bases). Looked up from germline, CDR1 is MGHRA and CDR2 is YSYEKL. The CDR3 loop spans 12 amino acids. The DNA for the CDR3 is TGCGCCAGCAGCCCCGAAACCGGGGAGCCGTTTTTT. This gives the protein CASSPETGEPFF.

The chain recombines TRBV10-3 with TRBJ1-5; a weak D match, TRBD1 (5 bases). The CDR3 consists of 16 residues. The V end lost 5 bases, the J end lost 4 bases, and 18 bases lay between the germline ends. The germline V gene encodes CDR1 ENHRY and CDR2 SYGVKD. CDR3 nucleotide sequence: TGTGCCATCAGTCCCCTGGGCTGGGACGGTAATCAGCCCCAGCATTTT. Residues: CAISPLGWDGNQPQHF.

The chain links TRBV2 to TRBJ2-3; 14 nucleotides line up with TRBD2. V gave up 6 bases and J gave up 5 bases; unmatched junction bases: 10. This CDR3 comprises 17 residues. CDR1 and CDR2 from the germline V gene are SNHLY and FYNNEI. The DNA for the CDR3 is TGTGCCAGCAGCCCCATGACTAGCGGGGGGGCCGAAGATACGCAGTATTTT. The encoded protein is CASSPMTSGGAEDTQYF.

The chain couples TRBV7-9 to TRBJ2-7; tentative D call: TRBD1 (5 bases). Trimming pared 5 bases from V and 2 bases from J, leaving 13 bases between. In germline, CDR1 is SEHNR, CDR2 FQNEAQ (reference sequence). CDR3 length: 14 amino acids. The CDR3 spells CASSPGQITYEQYF. The DNA of the CDR3 is TGTGCCAGCAGCCCCGGACAAATTACCTACGAGCAGTACTTC.

The chain combines TRBV12-3 or TRBV12-4 with TRBJ1-2; TRBD1 aligns across 7 bases. The CDR3 length is 15 residues. V was pared by 3 bases and J by 7 bases, with 11 bases of the junction left unmatched. The CDR3 nucleotides read TGTGCCAGCAGTTTTGTTATAGGGGGCCTGAGTGGCTACACCTTC. Translation gives CASSFVIGGLSGYTF.

A few counts support this clonotype. The chain's CDR3 is CASSGMRIEGEEGYGYTF. CDR3 DNA: TGTGCCAGCAGCGGGATGAGGATCGAGGGGGAAGAAGGCTATGGCTACACCTTC. V usage is TRBV7-9 and J usage is TRBJ1-2; TRBD1 is a possible D gene (6 bases). V lost 5 bases and J 4 bases, leaving 26 bases between the germline ends. Germline V gene data show CDR1 as SEHNR and CDR2 as FQNEAQ (reference sequence). The CDR3 totals 18 residues. Looking up the rest from reference TRBV7-9 and TRBJ1-2 gives the full variable domain: DTGVSQNPRHKITKRGQNVTFRCDPISEHNRLYWYRQTLGQGPEFLTYFQNEAQLEKSRLLSDRFSAERPKGSFSTLEIQRTEQGDSAMYLCASSGMRIEGEEGYGYTFGSGTRLTVV.

The V and J genes are TRBV2 and TRBJ2-3; D remains ambiguous. The length of the CDR3 is 13 residues. The V end was cut by 1 base, the J end by 3 bases, with 5 bases between. Germline assignment: CDR1 SNHLY and CDR2 FYNNEI. This CDR3 is CASSEELTDTQYF. In DNA form, the CDR3 reads TGTGCCAGCAGTGAAGAATTGACAGATACGCAGTATTTT. Full variable domain (outside the CDR3, taken from reference TRBV2 and TRBJ2-3): EPEVTQTPSHQVTQMGQEVILRCVPISNHLYFYWYRQILGQKVEFLVSFYNNEISEKSEIFDDQFSVERPDGSNFTLKIRSTKLEDSAMYFCASSEELTDTQYFGPGTRLTVL.

The chain is built from TRBV7-9 and TRBJ2-3, with 8 bases lining up with TRBD2. Per germline, CDR1 SEHNR and CDR2 FQNEAQ (reference sequence). J gave up 6 bases and V 2 bases, and 4 bases lay outside the gene matches. The CDR3 has 14 amino acids. The DNA of the CDR3 is TGTGCCAGCAGCTTATCGGGGGGGCTGGATACGCAGTATTTT. Protein product: CASSLSGGLDTQYF.

This clonotype showed up just a few times. The chain combines TRBV5-4 with TRBJ2-1; D tentatively reads TRBD1 or TRBD2 (5 bases each). Germline loops: CDR1 SGHNT, CDR2 YYREEE (reference sequence). V lost 4 bases and J lost 10, with 18 bases in between. The CDR3 runs 14 residues. CDR3 nucleotides: TGTGCCAGCAGCGTAAGGGGTTCCCGGGGCGAGCAGTTCTTC. It translates to CASSVRGSRGEQFF. Combining the CDR3 with reference TRBV5-4 and TRBJ2-1 gives the whole variable domain ETGVTQSPTHLIKTRGQQVTLRCSSQSGHNTVSWYQQALGQGPQFIFQYYREEENGRGNFPPRFSGLQFPNYSSELNVNALELDDSALYLCASSVRGSRGEQFFGPGTRLTVL.